These T cell receptor beta chains were read from a single sample in a study of a mutant IDH1 vaccine in newly diagnosed glioma. The data were produced by immunoSEQ multiplex PCR, yet TCRdb's version contains in-frame clones alone and is incomplete. This sample carries 85,000 to 100,000 clones, around 80% of them seen once, and the ten largest clones take roughly 6.9%. This specimen was PBMCs, taken from a glioma patient treated with radiotherapy, temozolomide or both. All receptors come from a man aged 40-49 years with glioma. Each CDR3 is given with its conserved first and last residue. The order of the fields is D gene, V gene, clone size, J gene, CDR3 protein, CDR3 DNA. D genes are given only for firm matches. Clone size is stated in some rows and not others, as once, few, many or a class when expanded.

>NA|TRBV28|NA|TRBJ1-4
CASSYRDAATNEKLFF
TGTGCCAGCAGCTACCGGGACGCTGCAACTAATGAAAAACTGTTTTTT
>NA|TRBV13|few|TRBJ2-7
CASSLQGLPRYEQYF
TGTGCCAGCAGCTTACAAGGGCTGCCCAGATACGAGCAGTACTTC
>NA|TRBV7-8|NA|TRBJ1-2
CASSLSSNYGYTF
TGTGCCAGCAGCTTGAGCAGTAACTATGGCTACACCTTC
>TRBD1|TRBV7-9|NA|TRBJ1-2
CASSPGTDGAYGYTF
TGTGCCAGCAGCCCCGGGACAGATGGGGCCTATGGCTACACCTTC
>NA|TRBV7-8|once|TRBJ1-6
CASSLGGNSPLHF
TGTGCCAGCAGCTTAGGGGGTAATTCACCCCTCCACTTT
>NA|TRBV7-8|NA|TRBJ2-7
CASSLVEGSYEQYF
TGTGCCAGCAGCTTAGTGGAAGGCTCCTACGAGCAGTACTTC
>NA|TRBV5-1|NA|TRBJ1-2
CASSLGGPFGYTF
TGCGCCAGCAGCTTGGGGGGGCCCTTTGGCTACACCTTC
>NA|TRBV4-1|NA|TRBJ1-4
CASSRATNEKLFF
TGCGCCAGCAGCCGTGCAACTAATGAAAAACTGTTTTTT
>NA|TRBV7-9|few|TRBJ1-5
CASSVAANQPQHF
TGTGCCAGCAGCGTGGCAGCCAATCAGCCCCAGCATTTT
>TRBD1|TRBV5-4|once|TRBJ1-2
CASSGDRVYGYTF
TGTGCCAGCAGCGGGGACAGGGTCTATGGCTACACCTTC
>NA|TRBV7-2|NA|TRBJ2-5
CASSQGQSGGQETQYF
TGTGCCAGCAGCCAGGGACAAAGTGGGGGACAAGAGACCCAGTACTTC
>NA|TRBV7-2|NA|TRBJ2-2
CASSLEFGELFF
TGTGCCAGCAGCTTAGAATTTGGGGAGCTGTTTTTT
>TRBD2|TRBV7-2|NA|TRBJ2-2
CASSARPLLADTGELFF
TGTGCCAGCAGCGCCCGTCCCTTACTAGCGGACACCGGGGAGCTGTTTTTT
>NA|TRBV7-2|NA|TRBJ2-7
CASSTGPGTGGTPYEQYF
TGTGCCAGCAGCACAGGACCGGGGACTGGGGGGACCCCCTACGAGCAGTACTTC
>NA|TRBV28|NA|TRBJ1-4
CASSPYPATNEKLFF
TGTGCCAGCAGTCCCTACCCGGCAACTAATGAAAAACTGTTTTTT
>NA|TRBV7-2|NA|TRBJ1-2
CASSLKGYYGYTF
TGTGCCAGCAGCTTAAAGGGGTACTATGGCTACACCTTC
>TRBD1|TRBV7-9|NA|TRBJ1-2
CASSRDRDYGYTF
TGTGCCAGCAGCCGGGACAGGGATTATGGCTACACCTTC
>TRBD2|TRBV6-1|NA|TRBJ2-7
CASGRLAAEQYF
TGTGCCAGCGGTAGGCTAGCGGCCGAGCAGTACTTC
>TRBD2|TRBV30|NA|TRBJ2-1
CAWSAPWRGGPNEQFF
TGTGCCTGGAGTGCCCCCTGGCGGGGGGGCCCCAATGAGCAGTTCTTC
>NA|TRBV5-6|NA|TRBJ2-6
CASSPNRAGANVLTF
TGTGCCAGCAGCCCCAACAGGGCTGGGGCCAACGTCCTGACTTTC
>TRBD2|TRBV4-1|NA|TRBJ2-7
CASSQLMGRREYEQYF
TGCGCCAGCAGCCAATTGATGGGGAGGCGGGAGTACGAGCAGTACTTC
>NA|TRBV9|NA|TRBJ1-2
CASSVEKPTGEAANYGYTF
TGTGCCAGCAGCGTAGAAAAGCCGACAGGCGAAGCAGCTAACTATGGCTACACCTTC